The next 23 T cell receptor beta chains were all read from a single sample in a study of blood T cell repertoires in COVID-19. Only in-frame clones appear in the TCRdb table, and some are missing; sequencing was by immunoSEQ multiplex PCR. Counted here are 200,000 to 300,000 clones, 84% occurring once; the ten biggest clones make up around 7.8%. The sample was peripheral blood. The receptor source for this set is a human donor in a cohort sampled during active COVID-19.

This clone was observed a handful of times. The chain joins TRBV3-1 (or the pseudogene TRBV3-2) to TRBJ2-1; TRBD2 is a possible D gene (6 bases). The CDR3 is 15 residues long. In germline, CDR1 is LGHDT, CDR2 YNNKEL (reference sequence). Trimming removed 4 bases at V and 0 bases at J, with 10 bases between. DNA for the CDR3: TGTGCCAGCAGCCCCGGGGGTAGCTCCTACAATGAGCAGTTCTTC. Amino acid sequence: CASSPGGSSYNEQFF.

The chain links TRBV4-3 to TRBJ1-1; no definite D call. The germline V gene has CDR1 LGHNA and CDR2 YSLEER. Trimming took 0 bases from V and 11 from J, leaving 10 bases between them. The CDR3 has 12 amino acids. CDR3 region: CASSQEDKEAFF. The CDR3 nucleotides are TGCGCCAGCAGCCAAGAAGATAAAGAGGCTTTCTTT.

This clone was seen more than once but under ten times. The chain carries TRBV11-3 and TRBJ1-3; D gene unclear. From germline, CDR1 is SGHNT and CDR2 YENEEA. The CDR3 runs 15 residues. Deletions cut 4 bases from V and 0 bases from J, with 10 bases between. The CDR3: CASSSDLYSGNTIYF. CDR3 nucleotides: TGTGCCAGCAGCTCGGACTTATACTCTGGAAACACCATATATTTT. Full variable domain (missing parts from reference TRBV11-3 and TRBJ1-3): EAGVVQSPRYKIIEKKQPVAFWCNPISGHNTLYWYLQNLGQGPELLIRYENEEAVDDSQLPKDRFSAERLKGVDSTLKIQPAELGDSAVYLCASSSDLYSGNTIYFGEGSWLTVV.

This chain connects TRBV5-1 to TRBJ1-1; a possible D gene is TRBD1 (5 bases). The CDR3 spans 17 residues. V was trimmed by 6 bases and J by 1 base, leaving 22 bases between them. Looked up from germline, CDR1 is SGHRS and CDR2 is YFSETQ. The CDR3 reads CASKHGGALTSNTEAFF. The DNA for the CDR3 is TGCGCCAGCAAACACGGAGGGGCCCTAACATCGAACACTGAAGCTTTCTTT.

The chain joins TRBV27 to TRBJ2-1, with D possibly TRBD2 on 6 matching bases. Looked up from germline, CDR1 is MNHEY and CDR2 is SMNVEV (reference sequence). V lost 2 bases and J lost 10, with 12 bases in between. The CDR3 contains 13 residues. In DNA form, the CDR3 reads TGTGCCAGCAGTTTAGCGGGGTTAAGCGAGCAGTTCTTC. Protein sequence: CASSLAGLSEQFF.

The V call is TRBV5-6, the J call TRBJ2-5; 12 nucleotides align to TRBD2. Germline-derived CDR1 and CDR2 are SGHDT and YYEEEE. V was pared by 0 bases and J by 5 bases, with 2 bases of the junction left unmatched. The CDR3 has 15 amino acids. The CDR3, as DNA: TGTGCCAGCAGCTTGGCCGGACTAGCGGGGGAGACCCAGTACTTC. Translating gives CASSLAGLAGETQYF.

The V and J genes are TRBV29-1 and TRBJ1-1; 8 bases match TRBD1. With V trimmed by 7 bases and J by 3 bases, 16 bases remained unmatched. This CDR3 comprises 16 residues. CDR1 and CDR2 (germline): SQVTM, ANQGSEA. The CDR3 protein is CSGEYVNRGTDTEAFF. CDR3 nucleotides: TGCAGCGGAGAATACGTGAACAGGGGGACGGACACTGAAGCTTTCTTT.

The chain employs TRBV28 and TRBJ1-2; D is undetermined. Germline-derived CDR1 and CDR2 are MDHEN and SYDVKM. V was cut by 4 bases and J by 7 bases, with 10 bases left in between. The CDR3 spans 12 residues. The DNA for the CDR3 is TGTGCCAGCAGTTCGGCGGGAGGTGGCTACACCTTC. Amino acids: CASSSAGGGYTF.

The CDR3 is CASSRGDRVYEQYF. The CDR3 coding sequence is TGTGCCAGCAGTCGGGGGGACAGGGTGTACGAGCAGTACTTC. V and J are TRBV9 and TRBJ2-7, with 9 bases aligning to TRBD1. The CDR3 extends over 14 amino acids. CDR1 is SGDLS and CDR2 is YYNGEE in the germline V gene. The J segment lost 4 bases and the V segment lost 5 bases, leaving 7 bases of the junction unmatched.

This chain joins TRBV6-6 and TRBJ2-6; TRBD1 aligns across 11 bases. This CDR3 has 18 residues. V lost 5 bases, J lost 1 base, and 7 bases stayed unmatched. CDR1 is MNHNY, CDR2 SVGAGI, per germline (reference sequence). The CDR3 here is CASSLGDRGFSGANVLTF. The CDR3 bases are TGTGCCAGCAGTCTGGGGGACAGGGGGTTTTCTGGGGCCAACGTCCTGACTTTC.

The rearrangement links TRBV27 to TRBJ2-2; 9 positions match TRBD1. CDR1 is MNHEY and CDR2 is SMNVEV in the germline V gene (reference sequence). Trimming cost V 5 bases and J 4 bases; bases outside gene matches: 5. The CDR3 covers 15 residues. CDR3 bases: TGTGCCAGCAGTGGACAGGGGTTACGCACCGGGGAGCTGTTTTTT. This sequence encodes CASSGQGLRTGELFF.

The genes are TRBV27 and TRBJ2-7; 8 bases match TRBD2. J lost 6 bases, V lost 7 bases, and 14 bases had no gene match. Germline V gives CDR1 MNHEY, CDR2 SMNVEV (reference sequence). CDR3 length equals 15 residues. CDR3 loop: CASTSPASGHFEQYF. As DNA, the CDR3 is TGTGCCAGCACCTCCCCCGCTAGCGGGCATTTCGAGCAGTACTTC.

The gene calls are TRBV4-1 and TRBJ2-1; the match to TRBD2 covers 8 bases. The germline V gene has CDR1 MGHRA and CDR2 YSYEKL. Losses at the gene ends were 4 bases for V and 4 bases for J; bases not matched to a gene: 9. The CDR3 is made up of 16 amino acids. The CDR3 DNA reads TGCGCCAGCAGCCGCCAGGCGGGACTAGAGTACAATGAGCAGTTCTTC. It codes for CASSRQAGLEYNEQFF.

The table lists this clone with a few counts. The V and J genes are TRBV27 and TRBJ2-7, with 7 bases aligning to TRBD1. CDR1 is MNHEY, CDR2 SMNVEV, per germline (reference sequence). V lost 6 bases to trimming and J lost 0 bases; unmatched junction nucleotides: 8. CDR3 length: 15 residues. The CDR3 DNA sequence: TGTGCCAGCAGCCCTTACAGGGGAAGCTCCTACGAGCAGTACTTC. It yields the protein CASSPYRGSSYEQYF.

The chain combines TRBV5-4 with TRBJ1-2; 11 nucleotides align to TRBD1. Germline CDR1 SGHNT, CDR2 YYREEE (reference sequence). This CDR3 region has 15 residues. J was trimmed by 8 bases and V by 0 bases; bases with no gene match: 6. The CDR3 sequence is CASSLDGQGATGYTF. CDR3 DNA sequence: TGTGCCAGCAGCTTGGACGGACAGGGGGCGACCGGCTACACCTTC.

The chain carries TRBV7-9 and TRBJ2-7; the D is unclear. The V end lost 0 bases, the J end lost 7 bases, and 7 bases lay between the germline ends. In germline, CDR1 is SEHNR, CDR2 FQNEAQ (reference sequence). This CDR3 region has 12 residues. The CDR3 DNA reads TGTGCCAGCAGCTTAGCGTTAGATGAGCAGTACTTC. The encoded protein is CASSLALDEQYF.

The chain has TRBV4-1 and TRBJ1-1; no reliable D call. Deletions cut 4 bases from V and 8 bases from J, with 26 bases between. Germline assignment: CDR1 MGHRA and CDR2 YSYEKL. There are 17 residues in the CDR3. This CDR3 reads CASSPLPPSSSEQEAFF. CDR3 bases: TGCGCCAGCAGCCCCCTTCCACCGTCGTCCTCTGAACAAGAAGCTTTCTTT.

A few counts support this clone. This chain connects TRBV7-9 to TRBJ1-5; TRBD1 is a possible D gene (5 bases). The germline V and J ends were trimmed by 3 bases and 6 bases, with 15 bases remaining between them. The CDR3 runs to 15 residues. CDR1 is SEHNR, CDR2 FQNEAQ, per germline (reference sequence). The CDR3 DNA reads TGTGCCAGCAGCTTGGGGTTTGGGGGGGTTCAGCCCCAGCATTTT. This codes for CASSLGFGGVQPQHF.

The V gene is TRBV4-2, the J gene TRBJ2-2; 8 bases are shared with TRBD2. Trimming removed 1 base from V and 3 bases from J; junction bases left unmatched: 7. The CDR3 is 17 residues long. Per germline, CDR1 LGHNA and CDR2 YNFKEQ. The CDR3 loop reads CASSQAGGERHTGELFF. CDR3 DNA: TGTGCCAGCAGCCAAGCGGGGGGGGAGAGGCACACCGGGGAGCTGTTTTTT.

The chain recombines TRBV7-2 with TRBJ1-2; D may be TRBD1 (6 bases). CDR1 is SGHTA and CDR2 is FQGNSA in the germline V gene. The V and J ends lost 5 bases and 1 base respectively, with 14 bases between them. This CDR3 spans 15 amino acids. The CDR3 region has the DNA TGTGCCAGCAGCCCCCCACAGGGAGTTAACTATGGCTACACCTTC. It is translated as CASSPPQGVNYGYTF.

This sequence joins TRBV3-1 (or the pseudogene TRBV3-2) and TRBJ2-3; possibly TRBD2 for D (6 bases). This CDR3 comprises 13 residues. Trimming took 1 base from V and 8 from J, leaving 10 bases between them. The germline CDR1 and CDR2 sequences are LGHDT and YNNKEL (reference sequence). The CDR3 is CASSQGSGGTQYF. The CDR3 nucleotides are TGTGCCAGCAGCCAAGGTAGCGGAGGTACGCAGTATTTT.

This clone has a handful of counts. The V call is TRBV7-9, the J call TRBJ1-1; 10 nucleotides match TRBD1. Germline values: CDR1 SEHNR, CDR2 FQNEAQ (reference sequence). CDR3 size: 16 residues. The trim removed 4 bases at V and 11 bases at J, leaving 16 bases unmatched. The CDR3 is CASSWGSGTGASLAFF. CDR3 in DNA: TGTGCCAGCAGCTGGGGATCCGGGACAGGGGCTTCCCTGGCTTTCTTT. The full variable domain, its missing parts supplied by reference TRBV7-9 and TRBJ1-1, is DTGVSQNPRHKITKRGQNVTFRCDPISEHNRLYWYRQTLGQGPEFLTYFQNEAQLEKSRLLSDRFSAERPKGSFSTLEIQRTEQGDSAMYLCASSWGSGTGASLAFFGQGTRLTVV.

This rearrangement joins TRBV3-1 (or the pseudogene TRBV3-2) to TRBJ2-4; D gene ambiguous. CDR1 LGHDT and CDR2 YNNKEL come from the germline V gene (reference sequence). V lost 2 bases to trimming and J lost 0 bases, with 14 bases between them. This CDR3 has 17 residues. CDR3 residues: CASSQSRSLLAKNIQYF. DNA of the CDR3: TGTGCCAGCAGCCAAAGCCGAAGTCTCCTAGCCAAAAACATTCAGTACTTC.